The following is a TCR beta chain sequence with its context. Its antigen is unknown. These data originate in a study of OX40 agonist ivuxolimab in advanced cancers. Study results and limitations: Averaged across samples, CD8+ T cells carried more expanded clones than CD4+ did. It was not determined which antigens were specifically recognized by the peripheral T cells that had undergone clonal expansion.

TCRdb's copy holds only in-frame clones and misses some; the assay was immunoSEQ multiplex PCR. This table has approximately 67,000 clones, 80% appearing once. This receptor was identified in an adult with an advanced solid tumor such as melanoma, head and neck, liver or kidney cancer. The material sequenced was CD4+ or CD8+ T cells sorted from blood, taken in a trial of the OX40 agonist ivuxolimab.

The CDR3 sequence is CASSPRVSYEQYF. The DNA of the CDR3 is TGTGCCAGCAGCCCCAGGGTTAGTTACGAGCAGTACTTC. The V gene is TRBV7-8, the J gene TRBJ2-7; possibly TRBD1 for D (5 bases). Germline V CDR1 and CDR2: SGHVS, FQNEAQ. The CDR3 is 13 residues long. V lost 5 bases, J lost 4 bases, and 12 bases lay in between. The full variable domain, in which reference TRBV7-8 and TRBJ2-7 provide the parts outside the CDR3, is GAGVSQSPRYKVAKRGQDVALRCDPISGHVSLFWYQQALGQGPEFLTYFQNEAQLDKSGLPSDRFFAERPEGSVSTLKIQRTQQEDSAVYLCASSPRVSYEQYFGPGTRLTVT.